This TCR beta chain was sequenced during a study of blood T cell repertoires in COVID-19. About the research overall: COVID-19 samples, acute and convalescent, were from the United States, Italy and Spain. In each case, the material was cDNA or gDNA derived from T cells, B-cell-depleted T cells, or PBMCs.

In the source study's methods: Nucleated cell number was recorded as an estimate derived from reference gene primer amplification. Clones were sequenced by immunoSEQ multiplex PCR, and TCRdb holds only the in-frame ones, with some missing. The V and J calls and clone size were taken over from that table, and D and trimming were inferred from the DNA. The sample yields about 87,000 clones, 88% seen once. The CDR3 is made up of 16 amino acids. Trimming took 4 bases from V and 0 from J; bases not matched to a gene: 9. Germline values: CDR1 SGHTS, CDR2 YDEGEE. The chain links TRBV5-8 to TRBJ1-1; 7 bases line up with TRBD1. The TCR was taken from a man older than 75 with acute or convalescent COVID-19. The sample taken for sequencing was peripheral blood. Written as DNA, the CDR3 is TGTGCCAGCAGCACTGGGACAGAAATGATGAACACTGAAGCTTTCTTT. Protein: CASSTGTEMMNTEAFF. The full variable domain, with the rest looked up from reference TRBV5-8 and TRBJ1-1, is EAGVTQSPTHLIKTRGQQATLRCSPISGHTSVYWYQQALGLGLQFLLWYDEGEERNRGNFPPRFSGRQFPNYSSELNVNALELEDSALYLCASSTGTEMMNTEAFFGQGTRLTVV.